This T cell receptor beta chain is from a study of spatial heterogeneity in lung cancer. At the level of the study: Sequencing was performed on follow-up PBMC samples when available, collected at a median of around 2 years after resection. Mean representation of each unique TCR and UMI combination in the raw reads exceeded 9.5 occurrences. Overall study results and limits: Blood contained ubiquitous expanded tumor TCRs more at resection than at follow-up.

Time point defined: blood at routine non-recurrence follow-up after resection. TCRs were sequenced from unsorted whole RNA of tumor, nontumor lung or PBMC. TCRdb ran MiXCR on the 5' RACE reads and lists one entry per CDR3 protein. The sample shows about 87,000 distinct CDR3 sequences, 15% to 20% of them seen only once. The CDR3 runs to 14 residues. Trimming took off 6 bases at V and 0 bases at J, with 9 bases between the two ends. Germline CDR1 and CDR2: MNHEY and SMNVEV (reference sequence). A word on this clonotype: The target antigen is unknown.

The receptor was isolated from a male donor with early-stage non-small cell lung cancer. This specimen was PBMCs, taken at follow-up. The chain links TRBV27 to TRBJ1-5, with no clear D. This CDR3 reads CASSRTGSNQPQHF. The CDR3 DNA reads TGTGCCAGCAGCCGGACGGGTAGCAATCAGCCCCAGCATTTT.